Described below is a single T cell receptor beta chain sequence and its context. Its specificity is unknown. Time point of the sample: blood 2 weeks post-SBRT. Treatment of the sample: 15 Gy SBRT to primary tumor, nephrectomy 4 weeks later. The method was immunoSEQ multiplex PCR; TCRdb's version includes in-frame clones alone and lacks a portion of them. The repertoire holds 70,000 or so clones, 82% seen once, with around 5.5% in the top ten. The data were obtained in a study of radiation and T cells in renal cell carcinoma. Trimming shortened V by 3 bases and J by 5 bases, and 8 bases separated the two germline ends. Looked up from germline, CDR1 is DFQATT and CDR2 is SNEGSKA (reference sequence). The CDR3 is made up of 11 amino acids. Overall study results and limits: Top tumor clonotypes rose in blood 2 weeks post-radiation, then contracted.

The rearrangement uses TRBV20-1 and TRBJ2-7, with D possibly matching TRBD1 (5 bases). This sequence originates from a man in his fifties or sixties with renal cell carcinoma. This material consisted of blood, taken from a patient whose treatment included radiotherapy and nephrectomy. CDR3 coding DNA: TGCAGTGCTAGTCAGGGTAACGAGCAGTACTTC. It specifies CSASQGNEQYF.